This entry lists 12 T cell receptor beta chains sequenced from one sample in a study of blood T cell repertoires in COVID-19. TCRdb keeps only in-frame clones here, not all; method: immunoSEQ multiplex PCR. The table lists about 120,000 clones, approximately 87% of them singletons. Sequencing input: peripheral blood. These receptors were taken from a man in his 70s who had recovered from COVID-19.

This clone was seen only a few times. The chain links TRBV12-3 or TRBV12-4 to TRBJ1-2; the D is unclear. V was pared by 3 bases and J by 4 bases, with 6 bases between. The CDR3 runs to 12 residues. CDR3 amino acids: CASSFASYGYTF. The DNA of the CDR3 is TGTGCCAGCAGTTTTGCTAGCTATGGCTACACCTTC.

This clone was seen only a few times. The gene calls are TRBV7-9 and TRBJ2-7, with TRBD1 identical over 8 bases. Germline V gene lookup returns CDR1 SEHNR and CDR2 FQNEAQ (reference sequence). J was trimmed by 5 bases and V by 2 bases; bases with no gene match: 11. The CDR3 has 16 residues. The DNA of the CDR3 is TGTGCCAGCAGCTTAAGGGGGAACAGGGGGACCAACGAGCAGTACTTC. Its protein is CASSLRGNRGTNEQYF.

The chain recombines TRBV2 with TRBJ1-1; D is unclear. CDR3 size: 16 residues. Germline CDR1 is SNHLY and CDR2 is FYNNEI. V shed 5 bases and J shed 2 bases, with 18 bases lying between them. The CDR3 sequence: CASSQKAYSSNTEAFF. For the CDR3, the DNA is TGTGCCAGCAGTCAAAAGGCCTACAGTTCAAACACTGAAGCTTTCTTT.

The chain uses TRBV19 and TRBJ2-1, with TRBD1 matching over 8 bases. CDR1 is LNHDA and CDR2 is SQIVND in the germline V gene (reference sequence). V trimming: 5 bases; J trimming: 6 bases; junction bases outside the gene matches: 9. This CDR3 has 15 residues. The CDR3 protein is CASSPRTGRSNEQFF. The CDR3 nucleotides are TGTGCCAGTAGTCCACGGACAGGGAGAAGCAATGAGCAGTTCTTC.

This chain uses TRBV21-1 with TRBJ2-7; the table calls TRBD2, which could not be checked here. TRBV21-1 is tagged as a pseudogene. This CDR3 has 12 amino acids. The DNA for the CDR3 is TGTGCCAGCGCCGAGGGACTCTACGAGCAGTACTTC. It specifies CASAEGLYEQYF.

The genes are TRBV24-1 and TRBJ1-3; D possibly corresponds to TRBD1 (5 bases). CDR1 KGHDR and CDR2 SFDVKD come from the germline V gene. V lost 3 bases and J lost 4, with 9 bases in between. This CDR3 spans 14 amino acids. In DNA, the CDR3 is TGTGCCACCAGTGATCCAGGGCGAGGAAACACCATATATTTT. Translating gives CATSDPGRGNTIYF.

DNA for the CDR3: TGTGCCAGTAGCACCGACAGGGTTAGGACAGATACGCAGTATTTT. Translation: CASSTDRVRTDTQYF. The chain joins TRBV19 to TRBJ2-3; 7 bases align to TRBD1. CDR3 size: 15 residues. V lost 6 bases and J lost 3; bases outside the gene matches: 9. Looked up from germline, CDR1 is LNHDA and CDR2 is SQIVND (reference sequence).

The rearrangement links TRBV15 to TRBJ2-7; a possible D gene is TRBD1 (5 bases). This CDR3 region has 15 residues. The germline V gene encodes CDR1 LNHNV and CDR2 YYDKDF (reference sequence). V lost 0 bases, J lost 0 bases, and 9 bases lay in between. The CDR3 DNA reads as TGTGCCACCAGCAGAGATCGGACAAGCTCCTACGAGCAGTACTTC. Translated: CATSRDRTSSYEQYF. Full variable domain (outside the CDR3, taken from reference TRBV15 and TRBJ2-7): DAMVIQNPRYQVTQFGKPVTLSCSQTLNHNVMYWYQQKSSQAPKLLFHYYDKDFNNEADTPDNFQSRRPNTSFCFLDIRSPGLGDTAMYLCATSRDRTSSYEQYFGPGTRLTVT.

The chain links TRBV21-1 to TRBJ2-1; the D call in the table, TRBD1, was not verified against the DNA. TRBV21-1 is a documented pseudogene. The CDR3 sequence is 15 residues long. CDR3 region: CAKRGPGASSNEQFF. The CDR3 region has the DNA TGTGCCAAACGTGGGCCAGGGGCTAGCTCCAATGAGCAGTTCTTC.

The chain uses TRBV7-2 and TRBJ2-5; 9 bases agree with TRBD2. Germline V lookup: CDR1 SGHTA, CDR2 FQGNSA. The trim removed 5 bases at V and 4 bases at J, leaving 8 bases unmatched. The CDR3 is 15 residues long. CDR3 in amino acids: CASSPFFSGGETQYF. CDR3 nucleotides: TGTGCCAGCAGCCCCTTTTTTAGCGGGGGAGAGACCCAGTACTTC.

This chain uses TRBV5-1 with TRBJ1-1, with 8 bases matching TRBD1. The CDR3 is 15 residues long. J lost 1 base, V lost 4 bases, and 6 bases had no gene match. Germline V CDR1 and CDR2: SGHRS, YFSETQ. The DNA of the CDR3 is TGCGCCAGCAGCGGAGACAGGGGTGAGAACACTGAAGCTTTCTTT. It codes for CASSGDRGENTEAFF.

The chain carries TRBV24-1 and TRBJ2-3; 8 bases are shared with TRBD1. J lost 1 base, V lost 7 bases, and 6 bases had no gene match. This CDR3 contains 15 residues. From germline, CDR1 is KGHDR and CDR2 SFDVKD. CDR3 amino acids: CATRNGQGGTDTQYF. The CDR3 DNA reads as TGTGCCACCAGGAACGGACAGGGAGGCACAGATACGCAGTATTTT.